The 23 T cell receptor beta chains given below trace back to one sample, sequenced in a study of T cells in women clearing cervical HPV infection. TCRdb's table, derived via immunoSEQ multiplex PCR, lists solely in-frame clones and lacks some. The listing contains under 20,000 clones. The sample was blood buffy coat. These receptors were obtained from a woman between 18 and 75 years old with a cervical HPV16 infection that either progressed to CIN3+ or cleared (not recorded which).

As regards this clone: The read finishes 3 residues shy of the CDR3 end, and the germline J gene is used to complete it. The chain employs TRBV30 and TRBJ1-3; D remains ambiguous. CDR3 length: 13 residues. Germline CDR1 GTSNPN, CDR2 SVGIG (reference sequence). V dropped 5 bases and J dropped 0 bases, with 8 bases sitting between them. CDR3 amino acids: CAWDGDSGNTIYF. The sequenced CDR3 bases are TGTGCCTGGGACGGGGACTCTGGAAACACC. Using reference TRBV30 and TRBJ1-3 for the parts outside the CDR3, the full variable domain is SQTIHQWPATLVQPVGSPLSLECTVEGTSNPNLYWYRQAAGRGLQLLFYSVGIGQISSEVPQNLSASRPQDRQFILSSKKLLLSDSGFYLCAWDGDSGNTIYFGEGSWLTVV.

To note about this clone: The sequenced fragment ends 3 residues before the CDR3 boundary, so the rest is inferred from the germline J gene. This sequence joins TRBV7-9 and TRBJ1-2, with a weak D call TRBD1 (5 bases). CDR1 and CDR2 (germline): SEHNR, FQNEAQ (reference sequence). V shed 3 bases and J shed 6 bases, with 11 bases lying between them. The CDR3 consists of 13 residues. This CDR3 is CASSFQGENGYTF. CDR3 DNA (partial): TGTGCCAGCAGCTTTCAGGGAGAAAATGGC.

This clone is identified as medium-sized from frequency. With the read ending 3 residues before the CDR3 end, the germline J gene is used to fill in that end. This rearrangement joins TRBV5-4 to TRBJ2-3; D gene uncertain. CDR1 is SGHNT, CDR2 YYREEE, per germline (reference sequence). V lost 1 base, J lost 2 bases, and 14 bases lay in between. The CDR3 has 16 amino acids. This CDR3 reads CASSLYGFPDTDTQYF. The part of the CDR3 DNA that was read is TGTGCCAGCAGCTTGTACGGGTTTCCCGACACAGATACG. Combining the CDR3 with reference TRBV5-4 and TRBJ2-3 gives the whole variable domain ETGVTQSPTHLIKTRGQQVTLRCSSQSGHNTVSWYQQALGQGPQFIFQYYREEENGRGNFPPRFSGLQFPNYSSELNVNALELDDSALYLCASSLYGFPDTDTQYFGPGTRLTVL.

For this clone: The read is 3 residues too short to cover the CDR3 end, so that end is filled in from the germline J gene. The chain links TRBV18 to TRBJ2-7, with 7 bases identical to TRBD2. Germline V gene data show CDR1 as KGHSH and CDR2 as LQKENI. V trimming: 6 bases; J trimming: 5 bases; junction bases outside the gene matches: 4. The CDR3 runs to 12 residues. CDR3 DNA (partial): TGTGCCAGCTCCCCTCGGGGGGACGAG. Protein product: CASSPRGDE. The entire CDR3 protein reads CASSPRGDEQYF.

For this clone: The read terminates 3 residues ahead of where the CDR3 ends, so the germline J gene completes it. V is TRBV6-2 or TRBV6-3 and J is TRBJ1-1, with TRBD1 as a possible D gene (5 bases). V was trimmed by 5 bases and J by 2 bases, leaving 12 bases between them. Germline assignment: CDR1 MNHEY and CDR2 SVGEGT. The length of the CDR3 is 14 residues. CDR3 loop: CASSRMTVNTEAFF. The DNA read from the CDR3 is TGTGCCAGCAGTCGCATGACAGTTAACACTGAA.

Concerning this clone: The read comes to an end 3 residues before the CDR3 does, leaving the germline J gene to fill in the end. The chain joins TRBV10-2 to TRBJ2-3; 12 bases align to TRBD2. CDR3 length: 14 residues. Germline V gives CDR1 WSHSY, CDR2 SAAADI. V was clipped by 8 bases and J by 7 bases; unmatched bases: 7. CDR3 residues: CASESSGGAYTQYF. The DNA read from the CDR3 is TGCGCCAGCGAGTCTAGCGGGGGGGCTTATACG.

About this clone itself: The sequence runs out 3 residues before the end of the CDR3; the remainder is reconstructed from the germline J gene. The chain carries TRBV7-3 and TRBJ2-2; possibly TRBD1 for D (6 bases). The germline V gene has CDR1 SGHTA and CDR2 FQGTGA. V dropped 6 bases and J dropped 0 bases, with 11 bases sitting between them. CDR3 length: 15 residues. The part of the CDR3 DNA that was read is TGTGCCAGCAGGAAGGGACAATCGAACACCGGGGAG. It yields the protein CASRKGQSNTGE. The whole CDR3 reads CASRKGQSNTGELFF. The whole variable domain, remainder taken from reference TRBV7-3 and TRBJ2-2, is GAGVSQTPSNKVTEKGKYVELRCDPISGHTALYWYRQSLGQGPEFLIYFQGTGAADDSGLPNDRFFAVRPEGSVSTLKIQRTERGDSAVYLCASRKGQSNTGELFFGEGSRLTVL.

Comment on this clone: The CDR3 end is not reached by the read, which stops 3 residues before it; the germline J gene fills it in. This chain joins TRBV20-1 and TRBJ1-5; 7 bases are shared with TRBD1. Germline V gives CDR1 DFQATT, CDR2 SNEGSKA (reference sequence). V gave up 3 bases and J gave up 2 bases; unmatched junction bases: 4. This CDR3 region has 14 residues. The CDR3 DNA, read in part, is TGCAGTGCTAGGGGAGGGGGCGGCAATCAGCCC. Its translation: CSARGGGGNQP. The CDR3 as a whole reads CSARGGGGNQPQHF.

As for this clone: The sequence runs out 3 residues before the end of the CDR3; the remainder is reconstructed from the germline J gene. The genes are TRBV10-1 and TRBJ2-3; no reliable D call. V lost 4 bases to trimming and J lost 0 bases, with 8 bases between them. The V gene's germline CDR1 is WNHNN and CDR2 SYGVQD (reference sequence). This CDR3 has 14 amino acids. The CDR3 reads CASSVGQSTDTQYF. Incomplete CDR3 DNA: TGCGCCAGCAGTGTGGGCCAAAGCACAGATACG.

Comment on this clone: The read halts 3 residues ahead of the CDR3 end, with the missing end drawn from the germline J gene. The chain links TRBV2 to TRBJ2-1; D is possibly TRBD1 (5 bases). V dropped 7 bases and J dropped 6 bases, with 22 bases sitting between them. In germline, CDR1 is SNHLY, CDR2 FYNNEI. CDR3 length: 16 residues. The sequenced part of the CDR3 DNA is TGTGCCAGCACCCGACGAAATATTAAGGGGATCAATGAG. Translation gives CASTRRNIKGINE. The full CDR3 reads CASTRRNIKGINEQFF.

CDR3 sequence reads: CASSPPGHRTDGTEAFF. CDR3 DNA (partial): TGTGCCAGCTCACCACCGGGACACCGAACCGATGGGACTGAA. V is TRBV18 and J is TRBJ1-1; possibly TRBD1 for D (6 bases). The read ends 3 residues early relative to the CDR3; the germline J gene fills the gap. The germline gives CDR1 KGHSH, CDR2 LQKENI. This CDR3 is 17 amino acids long. The V end lost 0 bases, the J end lost 5 bases, and 19 bases lay between the germline ends.

A remark on this clone: The CDR3 end is not reached by the read, which stops 3 residues before it; the germline J gene fills it in. This chain joins TRBV30 and TRBJ2-4, with 7 nucleotides matching TRBD2. Trimming removed 0 bases from V and 4 bases from J; junction bases left unmatched: 6. This CDR3 has 15 residues. Germline V gene data show CDR1 as GTSNPN and CDR2 as SVGIG (reference sequence). The DNA read from the CDR3 is TGTGCCTGGAGTGTTGGTGGGGGGGGTAAAAACATT. It yields the protein CAWSVGGGGKNI. The entire CDR3 is CAWSVGGGGKNIQYF.

Notes on this clone: The CDR3 goes on 3 residues after the read ends, and that part is filled in from the germline J gene. The rearrangement joins TRBV6-1 to TRBJ1-2; D is unclear. This CDR3 has 15 amino acids. Looked up from germline, CDR1 is MNHNS and CDR2 is SASEGT. Deletions cut 0 bases from V and 1 base from J, with 9 bases between. The CDR3 DNA, read in part, is TGTGCCAGCAGTGAAGCGCGGGCGGATAACTATGGC. Its translation is CASSEARADNYG. The CDR3 reads in full as CASSEARADNYGYTF.

Measured by frequency, this clone is medium-sized. The read halts 3 residues ahead of the CDR3 end, with the missing end drawn from the germline J gene. The chain carries TRBV5-1 and TRBJ1-2; TRBD1 matches 9 bases. The CDR3 consists of 14 residues. Trimming cost V 4 bases and J 5 bases; bases outside gene matches: 6. CDR1 is SGHRS and CDR2 is YFSETQ in the germline V gene. The sequenced part of the CDR3 DNA is TGCGCCAGCAGCCCAGGACAGGGGACGTATGGC. It is translated as CASSPGQGTYG. The whole CDR3 sequence reads CASSPGQGTYGYTF.

A remark on this clone: The observed sequence ends 3 residues before the CDR3 terminus, with the missing tail filled in from the germline J gene. The V gene is TRBV20-1, the J gene TRBJ2-1; maybe TRBD1 (6 bases). The CDR3 totals 16 residues. Germline CDR1 and CDR2: DFQATT and SNEGSKA (reference sequence). V lost 2 bases and J 3 bases, leaving 17 bases between the germline ends. CDR3 sequence reads: CSARSQGGGNYNEQFF. CDR3 DNA (partial): TGCAGTGCTAGATCACAGGGTGGGGGAAACTACAATGAG.

Regarding this clone: Coverage ceases 3 residues before the CDR3 finishes, and the germline J gene fills in the end. The rearrangement links TRBV6-1 to TRBJ2-3; 10 bases are shared with TRBD1. CDR1 and CDR2 (germline): MNHNS, SASEGT. This CDR3 region has 16 residues. With V trimmed by 1 base and J by 1 base, 2 bases remained unmatched. The CDR3 DNA, read in part, is TGTGCCAGCAGTGAAGTAGGGACAGGGGGCACAGATACG. This codes for CASSEVGTGGTDT. The whole CDR3 protein reads CASSEVGTGGTDTQYF.

Comments on this clone: The read halts 3 residues ahead of the CDR3 end, with the missing end drawn from the germline J gene. The genes are TRBV20-1 and TRBJ2-1; D gene unclear. Germline V gene data show CDR1 as DFQATT and CDR2 as SNEGSKA (reference sequence). CDR3 length: 11 residues. V was cut by 3 bases and J by 9 bases, with 9 bases left in between. Partial CDR3 DNA: TGCAGTGCTAGGATCCGCGGTGAG. Translating gives CSARIRGE. In full, the CDR3 reads CSARIRGEQFF.

About this clone itself: The CDR3 end lies 3 residues beyond the end of the read and is filled in from the germline J gene. The chain carries TRBV30 and TRBJ2-3; D uncertain. Per germline, CDR1 GTSNPN and CDR2 SVGIG (reference sequence). With 0 bases removed from V and 0 bases from J, the gap between germline ends came to 4 bases. The CDR3 consists of 13 residues. The sequenced part of the CDR3 DNA is TGTGCCTGGAGTGTCCCGAGCACAGATACG. Its protein is CAWSVPSTDT. The full CDR3 sequence reads CAWSVPSTDTQYF.

A word on this clone: Read data end 3 residues before the CDR3 end; the end is taken from the germline J gene. V usage is TRBV30 and J usage is TRBJ2-1; 8 nucleotides agree with TRBD2. The CDR3 contains 19 residues. The ends lost 0 bases at V and 9 bases at J; junction bases unmatched: 22. Per the germline V gene, CDR1 is GTSNPN and CDR2 is SVGIG (reference sequence). The sequenced part of the CDR3 DNA is TGTGCCTGGAGTGTACGGAGGAGGGTGGCGGGGGGCCGTTATGGTGAG. Translating it yields CAWSVRRRVAGGRYGE. The CDR3 reads in full as CAWSVRRRVAGGRYGEQFF.

For this clone: The read is 3 residues too short to cover the CDR3 end, so that end is filled in from the germline J gene. The V gene is TRBV5-1, the J gene TRBJ1-6, with D possibly being TRBD1 (6 bases). Germline values: CDR1 SGHRS, CDR2 YFSETQ. The CDR3 is 15 amino acids. V was pared by 0 bases and J by 7 bases, with 11 bases between. CDR3 bases read: TGCGCCAGCAGCTTGGTGGCAGGGACAAATTCACCC. It translates to CASSLVAGTNSP. The entire CDR3 sequence reads CASSLVAGTNSPLHF.

Details on this clone: The sequence runs out 3 residues before the end of the CDR3; the remainder is reconstructed from the germline J gene. The gene calls are TRBV6-1 and TRBJ2-7; the D is unclear. This CDR3 has 14 amino acids. CDR1 and CDR2 (germline): MNHNS, SASEGT. Trimming removed 2 bases from V and 1 base from J, with 9 bases in between. Here the CDR3 reads CASSEFHSSYEQYF. The DNA read from the CDR3 is TGTGCCAGCAGTGAATTTCACAGTTCCTACGAG.

For this clone: The read falls 3 residues short of the CDR3 end, and the missing part is taken from the germline J gene. The rearrangement uses TRBV20-1 and TRBJ2-1; weak D call: TRBD1 (5 bases). V was trimmed by 2 bases and J by 7 bases, leaving 15 bases between them. The CDR3 covers 14 residues. From germline, CDR1 is DFQATT and CDR2 SNEGSKA (reference sequence). The part of the CDR3 DNA that was read is TGCAGTGCTAGAAGGCCTCGGACAACAAATGAG. This codes for CSARRPRTTNE. The complete CDR3 reads CSARRPRTTNEQFF.

CDR3 loop: CASSTAGVSLEQYF. The sequenced part of the CDR3 DNA is TGTGCCAGCAGCACAGCGGGGGTATCTCTCGAG. The genes are TRBV5-5 and TRBJ2-7; 8 nucleotides match TRBD2. The missing CDR3 end, 3 residues past where the read stops, is filled in from the germline J gene. From germline, CDR1 is SGHKS and CDR2 YYEKEE (reference sequence). The CDR3 has 14 residues. Unmatched junction bases numbered 9, after V lost 4 bases and J lost 6 bases.